This T cell receptor beta chain was captured in a study of T cells after yellow fever vaccination. Overall study results and limits: Most clones from primary vaccination were detected again post-booster (about 95% CD4, 88% CD8). A secondary response was less intense yet reached its peak sooner, at day 5 versus 15.

As to this clonotype: Antigen specificity is unknown.

As TCR cDNA was made by 5'RACE template switching, a universal primer site and UMIs were added. One entry per CDR3 protein, called by TCRdb with MiXCR from the 5' RACE reads. Of hundreds of thousands of distinct CDR3 sequences in the sample, approximately 18% were seen once. The CDR3 runs to 13 residues. V was pared by 3 bases and J by 2 bases, with 8 bases between. Germline loops: CDR1 MNHNS, CDR2 SASEGT. The TCR comes from a man aged 18 to 29 who received the YFV17D yellow fever vaccine. The sample consisted of PBMCs, taken before the yellow fever booster vaccination. The V call is TRBV6-1, the J call TRBJ2-7, with a weak D call TRBD2 (5 bases). CDR3: CASSEAAAYEQYV. The CDR3 coding sequence is TGTGCCAGCAGTGAGGCAGCGGCCTACGAGCAGTACGTC.